A selection of T cell receptor beta chains follows, all from one sample in a study of T cell repertoires in cytomegalovirus infection. TCRdb fed the reads into MiXCR, producing one record per CDR3 protein. The sample has 150,000 or so distinct CDR3 sequences; roughly a third are singletons. These receptors' antigens are unknown. The sample in question was CD8+ T cells from cultured PBMCs, obtained from culture after CMV antigen stimulation. The receptors stem from a human donor in good health (CMV status not recorded). Some clones in this sample may be carry-over from other donors' samples. Both conserved end residues are trimmed from each CDR3.

length: 13
J: TRBJ2-3
V: TRBV7-6
CDR3: ASSPLGGSTDTQY

length: 15
J: TRBJ2-7
V: TRBV7-8
CDR3: ASSRPFSGGSSYEQY

length: 13
J: TRBJ2-3
V: TRBV11-3
CDR3: ASSRKRGGSDTQY

length: 12
J: TRBJ2-2
V: TRBV19
CDR3: ASSGIGGTGELF

length: 15
J: TRBJ1-5
V: TRBV19
CDR3: ASSTTSGQRSNQPQH

length: 17
J: TRBJ2-7
V: TRBV28
CDR3: ASSLTTGTGATGGYEQY

length: 11
J: TRBJ2-2
V: TRBV27
CDR3: ASSLADTGELF

length: 13
J: TRBJ2-7
V: TRBV28
CDR3: ASSLWAGADGEQY

length: 10
J: TRBJ1-5
V: TRBV2
CDR3: ASSEDPQPQH

length: 14
J: TRBJ2-1
V: TRBV19
CDR3: ASSMGTGGSYNEQF

length: 11
J: TRBJ1-1
V: TRBV12-3/TRBV12-4
CDR3: ASSPYMNTEAF

length: 12
J: TRBJ2-3
V: TRBV12-3/TRBV12-4
CDR3: ASSPGGPTDTQY

length: 11
J: TRBJ2-2
V: TRBV12-3/TRBV12-4
CDR3: ASSPGFTGELF

length: 11
J: TRBJ1-1
V: TRBV20-1
CDR3: SAKDPTRAEAF

length: 12
J: TRBJ2-3
V: TRBV7-8
CDR3: ASSLVGWADTQY

length: 10
J: TRBJ2-2
V: TRBV29-1
CDR3: SVRGSTGELF

length: 10
J: TRBJ2-3
V: TRBV12-3/TRBV12-4
CDR3: ASSSDPDTQY

length: 16
J: TRBJ2-1
V: TRBV29-1
CDR3: SVEDSETSGDSYNEQF

length: 12
J: TRBJ2-7
V: TRBV28
CDR3: ASSAGTFDYEQY

length: 14
J: TRBJ2-1
V: TRBV12-3/TRBV12-4
CDR3: ASSLFLAGGENEQF

length: 13
J: TRBJ2-1
V: TRBV7-2
CDR3: ASSLGWGGVNEQF

length: 13
J: TRBJ1-3
V: TRBV12-3/TRBV12-4
CDR3: ASSPTGYSGNTIY

length: 14
J: TRBJ2-1
V: TRBV19
CDR3: ASSIDGGGLNNEQF

length: 13
J: TRBJ1-6
V: TRBV28
CDR3: ASSLHPSGNSPLH

length: 13
J: TRBJ1-1
V: TRBV14
CDR3: ASSQGQGFFTEAF

length: 15
J: TRBJ2-3
V: TRBV7-2
CDR3: ASSLYASGGALDTQY

length: 14
J: TRBJ2-7
V: TRBV7-2
CDR3: ASTNPDDWSSYEQY

length: 14
J: TRBJ1-1
V: TRBV4-1
CDR3: ASSQDLQQGWTEAF

length: 11
J: TRBJ2-1
V: TRBV14
CDR3: ASSQGNPYEQF

length: 12
J: TRBJ1-2
V: TRBV2
CDR3: ASMLAGVDYGYT

length: 12
J: TRBJ1-5
V: TRBV2
CDR3: ASSVSAGNQPQH

length: 11
J: TRBJ1-1
V: TRBV29-1
CDR3: SAPGRPNTEAF

length: 11
J: TRBJ1-1
V: TRBV10-2
CDR3: ASRPQRNTEAF

length: 13
J: TRBJ1-2
V: TRBV2
CDR3: ASSDSAGGGYGYT

length: 10
J: TRBJ2-7
V: TRBV20-1
CDR3: SARDLGNEQY

length: 10
J: TRBJ1-1
V: TRBV5-6
CDR3: ASSFQVGEAF

length: 13
J: TRBJ2-3
V: TRBV9
CDR3: ASSTPGQGVDTQY

length: 12
J: TRBJ1-2
V: TRBV12-3/TRBV12-4
CDR3: ASSGQGMGYGYT

length: 11
J: TRBJ2-7
V: TRBV6-6
CDR3: ASSSQGRYEQY

length: 13
J: TRBJ1-2
V: TRBV7-2
CDR3: ASSLLASTPYGYT

length: 16
J: TRBJ2-1
V: TRBV20-1
CDR3: SARVLTSGKPYHNEQF

length: 13
J: TRBJ2-2
V: TRBV6-5
CDR3: ASRPRGGPTGELF

length: 15
J: TRBJ2-5
V: TRBV7-8
CDR3: ASSPHRLAGGQETQY

length: 13
J: TRBJ2-7
V: TRBV12-3/TRBV12-4
CDR3: ASSPFASGSYEQY

length: 12
J: TRBJ2-2
V: TRBV7-4
CDR3: ASSLTTNTGELF

length: 13
J: TRBJ1-2
V: TRBV3-1
CDR3: ASSQDPGDYYGYT

length: 11
J: TRBJ2-3
V: TRBV6-2/TRBV6-3
CDR3: ASSLTPTDTQY

length: 15
J: TRBJ1-1
V: TRBV7-9
CDR3: ASSPRDRAPLGEGAF

length: 14
J: TRBJ2-3
V: TRBV5-8
CDR3: ASRQQGNLFTDTQY

length: 10
J: TRBJ2-5
V: TRBV2
CDR3: ASSYFQETQY

length: 9
J: TRBJ2-2
V: TRBV10-3
CDR3: AIRNTGELF

length: 13
J: TRBJ1-1
V: TRBV7-3
CDR3: ASSEPGPANTEAF